Described below is a single T cell receptor beta chain sequence and its context. The CDR3 covers 15 residues. Trimming removed 4 bases from V and 4 bases from J; junction bases left unmatched: 10. From germline, CDR1 is SGHRS and CDR2 YFSETQ. Authors' processing steps: The assay estimated nucleated cells by amplifying reference gene primers. TCRdb keeps only in-frame clones here, not all; method: immunoSEQ multiplex PCR. Clone size and the V and J calls come from that table; the DNA yielded D and trimming. The profile shows around 130,000 clones, roughly 90% of them singletons. The data were taken from a study of blood T cell repertoires in COVID-19. Study summary: Nucleic acid was either cDNA or gDNA, and it came from T cells, B-cell-depleted T cells, or PBMCs.

The rearrangement uses TRBV5-1 and TRBJ1-1, with 7 bases aligning to TRBD1. This clonotype was obtained from a man between 40 and 49 years old with acute or convalescent COVID-19. The sequenced sample consisted of peripheral blood. Here the CDR3 DNA reads TGCGCCAGCAGCCCGAACAGGGGAAGGAGCACTGAAGCTTTCTTT. This codes for CASSPNRGRSTEAFF.